The present T cell receptor beta chain was sequenced within a study of OX40 agonist ivuxolimab in advanced cancers. Notes on the study in general: On average, CD8+ T cells showed a greater number of expanded clones than CD4+.

The data were produced by immunoSEQ multiplex PCR, yet TCRdb's version contains in-frame clones alone and is incomplete. The data show some 54,000 clones, 80% seen once. As concerns this clone: The antigen is not known.

The CDR3 loop spans 15 amino acids. Trimming pared 4 bases from V and 1 base from J, leaving 13 bases between. Germline loops: CDR1 SGHTA, CDR2 FQGNSA. The chain uses TRBV7-2 and TRBJ1-1; D might be TRBD1 (6 bases). This TCR was recovered from an adult with an advanced solid tumor such as melanoma, head and neck, liver or kidney cancer. The specimen was CD4+ or CD8+ T cells sorted from blood, collected in a trial of the OX40 agonist ivuxolimab. CDR3 in amino acids: CASSSRGGGNTEAFF. The CDR3 DNA reads as TGTGCCAGCAGCTCTAGGGGGGGTGGGAACACTGAAGCTTTCTTT.